The 9 T cell receptor beta chains given below trace back to one sample, sequenced in a study of spatial heterogeneity in lung cancer. TCRdb independently ran MiXCR on the 5' RACE reads; one entry per CDR3 protein. In the table there are 2,000 to 2,500 distinct CDR3 sequences, over 9.5% of which are singletons. The time point is: sample taken at primary tumor resection. Unsorted whole RNA of tumor, nontumor lung or frozen PBMC was sequenced. The input for sequencing was normal lung tissue next to the tumor, taken at surgery. Source of these receptors: a male donor with early-stage non-small cell lung cancer.

This chain uses TRBV20-1 with TRBJ2-2, with a tentative D call TRBD1 (6 bases). CDR3 length equals 15 residues. Per the germline V gene, CDR1 is DFQATT and CDR2 is SNEGSKA (reference sequence). Trimming removed 2 bases at V and 2 bases at J, with 12 bases between. The CDR3 coding sequence is TGCAGTGCTAGATTGAGGGGGACCAACACCGGGGAGCTGTTTTTT. Amino acids: CSARLRGTNTGELFF.

In this sample, this clonotype is medium-sized. The chain couples TRBV11-2 to TRBJ1-1; no clear D gene. V lost 4 bases and J 1 base, leaving 13 bases between the germline ends. The germline V gene has CDR1 SGHAT and CDR2 FQNNGV. The CDR3 runs to 15 residues. In DNA, the CDR3 is TGTGCCAGCAGCTCCCCGCTAGGGCCGAACACTGAAGCTTTCTTT. Translation: CASSSPLGPNTEAFF.

This clonotype counts as medium-sized. The chain couples TRBV12-3 or TRBV12-4 to TRBJ2-5; D not resolved. This CDR3 is 14 amino acids long. Deletions cut 6 bases from V and 1 base from J, with 12 bases between. This CDR3 is CASSPSQSQETQYF. The CDR3 DNA sequence: TGTGCCAGCAGCCCGTCGCAGAGCCAAGAGACCCAGTACTTC.

This clonotype is medium-sized by share. As DNA, the CDR3 is TGTGCCAGCAGCTTGGCCATAGGAGATCAGCCCCAGCATTTT. Translated, it gives CASSLAIGDQPQHF. J is TRBJ1-5 and V is TRBV5-6; the D is unclear. Germline CDR1 and CDR2: SGHDT and YYEEEE. CDR3 length: 14 amino acids. V was pared by 0 bases and J by 5 bases, with 9 bases between.

Within the sample, this clonotype is medium-sized. The genes are TRBV29-1 and TRBJ2-5; weak D call: TRBD2 (5 bases). Trimming removed 7 bases from V and 4 bases from J, with 19 bases in between. The CDR3 extends over 14 amino acids. CDR1 is SQVTM and CDR2 is ANQGSEA in the germline V gene. The DNA for the CDR3 is TGCAGCGGGGGAGCCCGGGGAAATATAGAGACCCAGTACTTC. Protein sequence: CSGGARGNIETQYF.

By share of the sample, this clonotype is large. This chain connects TRBV5-4 to TRBJ2-2, with unresolved D. V lost 4 bases and J 0 bases, leaving 7 bases between the germline ends. Per germline, CDR1 SGHNT and CDR2 YYREEE (reference sequence). This CDR3 region has 14 residues. CDR3 in amino acids: CASSPDPNTGELFF. As DNA, the CDR3 is TGTGCCAGCAGCCCAGACCCGAACACCGGGGAGCTGTTTTTT.

By share, this clonotype ranks as medium-sized (0.01 to 0.1%). The chain has TRBV11-3 and TRBJ2-3; D is possibly TRBD2 (5 bases). Trimming left V 5 bases short and J 6 bases short, with 9 bases between. The CDR3 runs 12 residues. Germline loops: CDR1 SGHNT, CDR2 YENEEA. CDR3 nucleotides: TGTGCCAGCAGCAATAGCGCGGATACGCAGTATTTT. As protein: CASSNSADTQYF.

The chain links TRBV7-8 to TRBJ2-2, with 10 nucleotides matching TRBD1. Germline CDR1 reads SGHVS; CDR2 reads FQNEAQ. V trimming: 8 bases; J trimming: 5 bases; junction bases outside the gene matches: 5. The CDR3 contains 14 residues. CDR3 coding DNA: TGTGCCAGCTTTCCGGGACAGGGGACCGGGGAGCTGTTTTTT. Protein sequence: CASFPGQGTGELFF.

In its sample, this clonotype is medium-sized. The chain employs TRBV24-1 and TRBJ2-1; 7 bases fit TRBD2. Per the germline V gene, CDR1 is KGHDR and CDR2 is SFDVKD. This CDR3 is 15 amino acids long. The V gene end was trimmed by 4 bases and the J gene end by 1 base; junction bases not matched to a gene: 3. This chain's CDR3 is CATSEARGSYNEQFF. In nucleotides, the CDR3 is TGTGCCACCAGTGAGGCGCGGGGGTCCTACAATGAGCAGTTCTTC.